This TCR beta chain derives from a study of shared clonotypes between healthy human individuals. TCRdb keeps only in-frame clones here, not all; method: immunoSEQ multiplex PCR. The table records millions of clones, approximately 93% of them present only once. A CD45RA-negative memory subset and a CD45RA+ naive subset were separated from the CD4+ cells. Germline CDR1 reads MDHEN; CDR2 reads SYDVKM. V shed 3 bases and J shed 6 bases, with 15 bases lying between them. The length of the CDR3 is 14 residues. Turning to this clone: Its antigen is as yet unknown.

General study results and limits: Clonotype sharing across several donors was observed for 4.5% to 6.5% of naive CD4 clonotypes. Despite large depth, rarefaction showed incomplete sorted-subset sequencing.

The sequencing sample was made of naive CD4+ T cells from PBMCs. As to subset: CD45RA+ positively selected. The receptor comes from a man in his late teens or twenties in good health. Some clones in this sample may be carry-over from other donors' samples. This chain links TRBV28 with TRBJ2-7, with D uncertain. CDR3 sequence (DNA): TGTGCCAGCAGTTTGGCACAGTTTATCGGCGAGCAGTACTTC. This encodes CASSLAQFIGEQYF.